The sequence of this TCR beta chain was determined in a study of Graves' ophthalmopathy and Graves' hyperthyroidism. Germline CDR1 is SEHNR and CDR2 is FQNEAQ (reference sequence). CDR3 length equals 15 residues. Trimming took off 5 bases at V and 0 bases at J, with 12 bases between the two ends. Researchers took RNA transcripts and amplified TCR beta CDR3 regions from them. HTBI primers were employed in first-round RT-PCR, then a second-round multiplex PCR followed. A single record per CDR3 protein comes from TCRdb applying MiXCR to the multiplex PCR reads. The sample lists tens of thousands of distinct CDR3 sequences, roughly half occurring once.

The clonotype was recovered from an adult man with Graves' ophthalmopathy. Sequencing used peripheral blood. This chain uses TRBV7-9 with TRBJ2-3; D might be TRBD1 (6 bases). CDR3 DNA sequence: TGTGCCAGCAGCCAACGGGACAATAGCACAGATACGCAGTATTTT. Translated: CASSQRDNSTDTQYF.